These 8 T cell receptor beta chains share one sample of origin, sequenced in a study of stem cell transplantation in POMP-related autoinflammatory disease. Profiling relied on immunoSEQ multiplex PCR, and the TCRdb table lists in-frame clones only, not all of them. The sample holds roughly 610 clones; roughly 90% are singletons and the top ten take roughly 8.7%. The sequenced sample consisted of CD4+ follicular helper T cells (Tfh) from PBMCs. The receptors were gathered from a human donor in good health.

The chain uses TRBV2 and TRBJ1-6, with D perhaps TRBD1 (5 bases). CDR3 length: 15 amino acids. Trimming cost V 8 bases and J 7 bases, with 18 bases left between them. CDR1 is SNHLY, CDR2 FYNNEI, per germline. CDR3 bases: TGTGCCAGCCGAAACGCCGGGACTCCCAATTCACCCCTCCACTTT. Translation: CASRNAGTPNSPLHF.

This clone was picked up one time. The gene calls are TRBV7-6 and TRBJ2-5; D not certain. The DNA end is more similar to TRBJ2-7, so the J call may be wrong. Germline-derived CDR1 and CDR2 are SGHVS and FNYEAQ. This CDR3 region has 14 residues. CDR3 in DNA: TGTGCCAGCAGCCCTAAGGCCGGGTCCTACGAGCAGTACTTC. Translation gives CASSPKAGSYEQYF.

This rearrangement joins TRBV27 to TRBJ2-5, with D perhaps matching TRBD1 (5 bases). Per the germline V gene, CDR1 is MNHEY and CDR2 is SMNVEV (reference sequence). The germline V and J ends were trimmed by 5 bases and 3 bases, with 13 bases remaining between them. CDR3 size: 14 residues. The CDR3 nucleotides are TGTGCCAGCAGTCCAGGCAGGGTGAAAGAGACCCAGTACTTC. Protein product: CASSPGRVKETQYF.

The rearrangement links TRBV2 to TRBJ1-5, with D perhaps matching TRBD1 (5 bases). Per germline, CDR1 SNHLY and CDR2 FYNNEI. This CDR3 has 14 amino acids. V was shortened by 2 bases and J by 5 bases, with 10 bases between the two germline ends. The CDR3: CASSEQGTDQPQHF. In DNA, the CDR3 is TGTGCCAGCAGTGAACAGGGAACGGATCAGCCCCAGCATTTT.

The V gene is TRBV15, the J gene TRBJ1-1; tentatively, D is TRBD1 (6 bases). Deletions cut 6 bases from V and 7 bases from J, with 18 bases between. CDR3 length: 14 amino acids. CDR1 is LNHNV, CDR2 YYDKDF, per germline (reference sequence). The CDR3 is CATREPGTPIEAFF. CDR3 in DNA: TGTGCCACCAGGGAGCCCGGGACACCCATTGAAGCTTTCTTT.

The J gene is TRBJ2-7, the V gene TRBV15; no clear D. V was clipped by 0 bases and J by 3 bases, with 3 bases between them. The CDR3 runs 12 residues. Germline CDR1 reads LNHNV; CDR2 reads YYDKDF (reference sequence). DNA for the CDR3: TGTGCCACCAGCAGAGATCTCTACGAGCAGTACTTC. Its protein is CATSRDLYEQYF.

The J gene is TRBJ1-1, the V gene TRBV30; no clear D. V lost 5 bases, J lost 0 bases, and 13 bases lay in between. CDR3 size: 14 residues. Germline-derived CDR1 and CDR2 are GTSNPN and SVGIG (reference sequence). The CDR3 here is CAWADRRLNTEAFF. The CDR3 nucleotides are TGTGCCTGGGCCGATCGACGGTTGAACACTGAAGCTTTCTTT.

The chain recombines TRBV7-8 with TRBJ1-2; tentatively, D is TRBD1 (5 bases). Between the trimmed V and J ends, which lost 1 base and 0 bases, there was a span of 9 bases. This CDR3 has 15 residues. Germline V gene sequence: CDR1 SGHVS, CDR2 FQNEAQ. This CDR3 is CASSLELGANYGYTF. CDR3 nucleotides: TGTGCCAGCAGCTTAGAGTTGGGGGCTAACTATGGCTACACCTTC.